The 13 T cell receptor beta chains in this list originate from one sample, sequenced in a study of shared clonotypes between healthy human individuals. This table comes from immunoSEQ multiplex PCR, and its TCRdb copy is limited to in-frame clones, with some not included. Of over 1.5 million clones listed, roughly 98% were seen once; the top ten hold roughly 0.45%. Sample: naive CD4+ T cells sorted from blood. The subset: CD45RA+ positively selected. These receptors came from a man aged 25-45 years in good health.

CDR3 region: CASGETGNYGYTF. The CDR3 DNA is TGTGCCAGCGGCGAGACAGGGAACTATGGCTACACCTTC. The genes are TRBV28 and TRBJ1-2; 7 bases align to TRBD1. Per the germline V gene, CDR1 is MDHEN and CDR2 is SYDVKM. This CDR3 comprises 13 residues. V shed 8 bases, J shed 2 bases, and the junction held 5 bases outside the gene matches.

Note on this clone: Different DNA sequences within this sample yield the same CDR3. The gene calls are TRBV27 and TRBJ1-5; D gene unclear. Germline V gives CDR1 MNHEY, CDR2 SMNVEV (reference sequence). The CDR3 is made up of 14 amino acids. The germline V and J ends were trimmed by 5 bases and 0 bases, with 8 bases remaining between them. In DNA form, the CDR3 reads TGTGCCAGCAGTCGGGTGAATAGCAATCAGCCCCAGCATTTT. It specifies CASSRVNSNQPQHF.

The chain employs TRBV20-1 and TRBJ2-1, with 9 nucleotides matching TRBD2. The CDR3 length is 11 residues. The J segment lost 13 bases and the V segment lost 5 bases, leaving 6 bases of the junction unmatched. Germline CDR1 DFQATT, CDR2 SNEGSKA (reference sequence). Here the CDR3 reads CSADSGRRQFF. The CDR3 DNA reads TGCAGTGCTGATAGCGGGAGACGACAGTTCTTC.

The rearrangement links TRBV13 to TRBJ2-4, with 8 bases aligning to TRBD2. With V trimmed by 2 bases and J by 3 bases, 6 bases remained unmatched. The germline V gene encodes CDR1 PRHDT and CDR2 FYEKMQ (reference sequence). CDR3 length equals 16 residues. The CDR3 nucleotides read TGTGCCAGCAGCTTATCTCTAGCGGGTGGCAAAAACATTCAGTACTTC. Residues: CASSLSLAGGKNIQYF.

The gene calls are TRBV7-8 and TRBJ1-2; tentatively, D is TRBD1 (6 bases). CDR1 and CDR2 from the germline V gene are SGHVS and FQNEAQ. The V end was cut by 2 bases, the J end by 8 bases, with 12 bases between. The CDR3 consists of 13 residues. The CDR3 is CASSLSRDNGYTF. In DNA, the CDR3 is TGTGCCAGCAGCTTATCCCGGGACAACGGCTACACCTTC.

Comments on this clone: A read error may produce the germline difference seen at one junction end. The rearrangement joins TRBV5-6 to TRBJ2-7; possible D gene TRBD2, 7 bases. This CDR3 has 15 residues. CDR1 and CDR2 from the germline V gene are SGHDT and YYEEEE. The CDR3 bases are TGTGCCAGCAGTTTGGCCGGGGGGCGCTTTGCCGAGCAGTACTTC. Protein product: CASSLAGGRFAEQYF.

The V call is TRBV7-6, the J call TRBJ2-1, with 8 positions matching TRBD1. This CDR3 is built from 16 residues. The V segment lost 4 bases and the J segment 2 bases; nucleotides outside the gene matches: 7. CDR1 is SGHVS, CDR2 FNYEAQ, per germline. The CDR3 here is CASSSTPGQAYNEQFF. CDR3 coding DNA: TGTGCCAGCAGCTCAACTCCGGGACAGGCCTACAATGAGCAGTTCTTC.

Here the CDR3 DNA reads TGTGCCAGCAGTTTACCCCCAGGGGTTTACGAGCAGTACTTC. It translates to CASSLPPGVYEQYF. J is TRBJ2-7 and V is TRBV28; D might be TRBD1 (6 bases). Per the germline V gene, CDR1 is MDHEN and CDR2 is SYDVKM. The CDR3 has 14 residues. The V and J ends lost 2 bases and 4 bases respectively, with 12 bases between them.

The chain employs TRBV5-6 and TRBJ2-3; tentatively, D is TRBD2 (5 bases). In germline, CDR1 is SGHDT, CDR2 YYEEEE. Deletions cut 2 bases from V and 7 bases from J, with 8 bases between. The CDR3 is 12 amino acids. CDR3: CASSFEGNTQYF. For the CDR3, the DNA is TGTGCCAGCAGCTTTGAGGGAAATACGCAGTATTTT. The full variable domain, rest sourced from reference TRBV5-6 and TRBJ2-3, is DAGVTQSPTHLIKTRGQQVTLRCSPKSGHDTVSWYQQALGQGPQFIFQYYEEEERQRGNFPDRFSGHQFPNYSSELNVNALLLGDSALYLCASSFEGNTQYFGPGTRLTVL.

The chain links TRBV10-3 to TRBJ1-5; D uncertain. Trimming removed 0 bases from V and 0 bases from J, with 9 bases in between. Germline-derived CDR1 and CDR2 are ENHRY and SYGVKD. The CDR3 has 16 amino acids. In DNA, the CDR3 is TGTGCCATCAGTGAGTCGATCCCTAATAGCAATCAGCCCCAGCATTTT. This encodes CAISESIPNSNQPQHF.

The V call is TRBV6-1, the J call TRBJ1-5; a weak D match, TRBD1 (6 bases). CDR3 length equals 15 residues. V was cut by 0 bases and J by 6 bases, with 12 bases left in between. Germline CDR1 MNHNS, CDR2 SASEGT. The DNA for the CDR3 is TGTGCCAGCAGTGAAGCAGGGGGGGTGAGTCAGCCCCAGCATTTT. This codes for CASSEAGGVSQPQHF.

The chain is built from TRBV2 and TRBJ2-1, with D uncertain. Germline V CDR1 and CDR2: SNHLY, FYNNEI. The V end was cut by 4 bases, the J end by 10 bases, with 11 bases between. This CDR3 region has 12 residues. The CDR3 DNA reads TGTGCCAGCAGTGGCGCTTTTGGCGAGCAGTTCTTC. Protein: CASSGAFGEQFF. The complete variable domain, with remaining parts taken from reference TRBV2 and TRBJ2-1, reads EPEVTQTPSHQVTQMGQEVILRCVPISNHLYFYWYRQILGQKVEFLVSFYNNEISEKSEIFDDQFSVERPDGSNFTLKIRSTKLEDSAMYFCASSGAFGEQFFGPGTRLTVL.

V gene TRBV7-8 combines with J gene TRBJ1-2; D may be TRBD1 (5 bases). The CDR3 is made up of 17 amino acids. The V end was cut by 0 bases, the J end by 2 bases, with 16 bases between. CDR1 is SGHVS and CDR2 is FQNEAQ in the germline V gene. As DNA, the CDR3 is TGTGCCAGCAGCTTAGCTGGCCGGGGCGCGAAAAACTATGGCTACACCTTC. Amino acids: CASSLAGRGAKNYGYTF.